Each of the 31 T cell receptor beta chains below was sequenced from the same sample in a study of blood T cell repertoires in COVID-19. Profiled with immunoSEQ multiplex PCR; TCRdb holds only in-frame clones, not every one. The sample holds 90,000 to 130,000 clones; around 76% are singletons and the top ten take around 3.5%. The source material was peripheral blood. These receptors were taken from a woman of 80 years or more with acute or convalescent COVID-19.

This chain joins TRBV9 and TRBJ1-1, with D perhaps TRBD1 (6 bases). From germline, CDR1 is SGDLS and CDR2 YYNGEE. Trimming took off 7 bases at V and 5 bases at J, with 15 bases between the two ends. The CDR3 sequence is 13 residues long. CDR3 amino acids: CASWGGGGTEAFF. CDR3 bases: TGTGCCAGCTGGGGAGGGGGAGGGACTGAAGCTTTCTTT.

The chain is built from TRBV18 and TRBJ2-5; 8 positions agree with TRBD1. The J segment lost 2 bases and the V segment lost 3 bases, leaving 2 bases of the junction unmatched. CDR3 length equals 14 residues. Germline V gene sequence: CDR1 KGHSH, CDR2 LQKENI. The CDR3 DNA reads as TGTGCCAGCTCACCGGGGACAGGTCAAGAGACCCAGTACTTC. This codes for CASSPGTGQETQYF.

The CDR3 region is CASSFLAGRNEQFF. CDR3 bases: TGTGCCAGCAGCTTCCTAGCGGGGAGAAATGAGCAGTTCTTC. The chain uses TRBV5-6 and TRBJ2-1, with TRBD2 matching 9 bases. CDR3 size: 14 residues. Looked up from germline, CDR1 is SGHDT and CDR2 is YYEEEE. Losses at the gene ends were 2 bases for V and 7 bases for J; bases not matched to a gene: 4. The full variable domain, completed using reference TRBV5-6 and TRBJ2-1, is DAGVTQSPTHLIKTRGQQVTLRCSPKSGHDTVSWYQQALGQGPQFIFQYYEEEERQRGNFPDRFSGHQFPNYSSELNVNALLLGDSALYLCASSFLAGRNEQFFGPGTRLTVL.

The CDR3 reads CASSLGRDRGVTGYTF. CDR3 DNA: TGTGCCAGCAGCCTAGGACGGGACAGGGGGGTTACTGGCTACACCTTC. The chain carries TRBV7-8 and TRBJ1-2; 11 nucleotides line up with TRBD1. Germline CDR1 is SGHVS and CDR2 is FQNEAQ. The CDR3 totals 16 residues. V shed 5 bases and J 7 bases; nucleotides not matched to a gene: 12.

On this clone itself: Other nucleotide sequences in the sample specify the same CDR3. The chain couples TRBV6-1 to TRBJ1-1; tentative D call: TRBD1 (5 bases). V lost 0 bases and J lost 1, with 9 bases in between. From germline, CDR1 is MNHNS and CDR2 SASEGT. This CDR3 is 15 amino acids long. The CDR3 here is CASSEAAGSNTEAFF. The CDR3 DNA is TGTGCCAGCAGTGAAGCGGCAGGGTCGAACACTGAAGCTTTCTTT.

This rearrangement joins TRBV5-6 to TRBJ2-6; D remains unclear. The germline V gene has CDR1 SGHDT and CDR2 YYEEEE. Trimming took 4 bases from V and 0 from J, leaving 11 bases between them. This CDR3 is 16 amino acids long. CDR3 loop: CASSPLPSSGANVLTF. DNA for the CDR3: TGTGCCAGCAGCCCGCTCCCCAGCTCTGGGGCCAACGTCCTGACTTTC.

This clone was seen at least ten times. V gene TRBV27 combines with J gene TRBJ2-7; 10 positions agree with TRBD1. The CDR3 totals 17 residues. Germline CDR1 and CDR2: MNHEY and SMNVEV (reference sequence). V was pared by 3 bases and J by 1 base, with 9 bases of the junction left unmatched. The CDR3 sequence: CASSLAPPGQGSYEQYF. DNA for the CDR3: TGTGCCAGCAGTTTGGCCCCTCCGGGACAGGGGTCCTACGAGCAGTACTTC.

The chain joins TRBV5-4 to TRBJ2-2; weak D call: TRBD2 (5 bases). The CDR3 has 16 amino acids. Germline CDR1 is SGHNT and CDR2 is YYREEE (reference sequence). V gave up 0 bases and J gave up 5 bases, with 14 bases separating them. The CDR3 protein is CASSLDTGFSTGELFF. CDR3 nucleotides: TGTGCCAGCAGCTTGGATACGGGGTTTAGTACCGGGGAGCTGTTTTTT. Full variable domain (outside the CDR3, taken from reference TRBV5-4 and TRBJ2-2): ETGVTQSPTHLIKTRGQQVTLRCSSQSGHNTVSWYQQALGQGPQFIFQYYREEENGRGNFPPRFSGLQFPNYSSELNVNALELDDSALYLCASSLDTGFSTGELFFGEGSRLTVL.

The chain has TRBV12-5 and TRBJ2-3, with 7 bases that match TRBD1. Germline V gene data show CDR1 as LGHNT and CDR2 as FRNRAP. Unmatched junction bases numbered 11, after V lost 6 bases and J lost 2 bases. The CDR3 has 16 amino acids. This CDR3 is CASGLTPGTATDTQYF. CDR3 nucleotides: TGTGCTAGTGGCTTAACCCCCGGGACAGCCACAGATACGCAGTATTTT.

This chain uses TRBV11-2 with TRBJ2-5; possibly TRBD1 for D (5 bases). Trimming shortened V by 3 bases and J by 5 bases, and 13 bases separated the two germline ends. Looked up from germline, CDR1 is SGHAT and CDR2 is FQNNGV. This CDR3 region has 14 residues. The CDR3 DNA sequence: TGTGCCAGCAGCTTGGATCCCAGGGCGGAGACCCAGTACTTC. Translation gives CASSLDPRAETQYF.

This clone was detected many times. The chain has TRBV10-3 and TRBJ1-1; no definite D call. Germline V lookup: CDR1 ENHRY, CDR2 SYGVKD. V was trimmed by 6 bases and J by 1 base, leaving 9 bases between them. The CDR3 has 13 residues. The CDR3 protein is CAIRTEGNTEAFF. The CDR3 coding sequence is TGTGCCATCAGGACGGAGGGGAACACTGAAGCTTTCTTT.

The chain has TRBV5-1 and TRBJ2-7, with D maybe TRBD1 (5 bases). The germline gives CDR1 SGHRS, CDR2 YFSETQ. Trimming took off 4 bases at V and 4 bases at J, with 9 bases between the two ends. This CDR3 has 12 amino acids. The CDR3 protein is CASSRGNYEQYF. The CDR3 nucleotides read TGCGCCAGCAGCAGGGGAAATTACGAGCAGTACTTC.

This clone appeared a few times. The J gene is TRBJ1-2, the V gene TRBV6-1; TRBD1 might be the D (6 bases). Germline V gene lookup returns CDR1 MNHNS and CDR2 SASEGT. V lost 3 bases to trimming and J lost 0 bases, with 11 bases between them. The CDR3 totals 15 residues. CDR3 sequence reads: CASSERTGTNYGYTF. As DNA, the CDR3 is TGTGCCAGCAGTGAGCGAACAGGGACTAACTATGGCTACACCTTC.

This clone was found a few times. The chain is built from TRBV7-9 and TRBJ1-5; TRBD1 might be the D (5 bases). This CDR3 contains 13 residues. V dropped 3 bases and J dropped 7 bases, with 10 bases sitting between them. CDR1 is SEHNR and CDR2 is FQNEAQ in the germline V gene (reference sequence). The CDR3 coding sequence is TGTGCCAGCAGCTTTACGGGGGAACAGCCCCAGCATTTT. Protein product: CASSFTGEQPQHF. Variable domain in full (rest from reference TRBV7-9 and TRBJ1-5): DTGVSQNPRHKITKRGQNVTFRCDPISEHNRLYWYRQTLGQGPEFLTYFQNEAQLEKSRLLSDRFSAERPKGSFSTLEIQRTEQGDSAMYLCASSFTGEQPQHFGDGTRLSIL.

The genes are TRBV4-3 and TRBJ1-4, with 11 bases aligning to TRBD1. The CDR3 is 16 residues long. Germline CDR1 and CDR2: LGHNA and YSLEER. The V gene end was trimmed by 4 bases and the J gene end by 6 bases; junction bases not matched to a gene: 7. The chain's CDR3 is CASSRGPGQGDEKLFF. In DNA form, the CDR3 reads TGCGCCAGCAGCCGAGGACCGGGACAGGGGGATGAAAAACTGTTTTTT.

The gene calls are TRBV7-2 and TRBJ1-6; a weak D match, TRBD1 (5 bases). Trimming removed 4 bases at V and 8 bases at J, with 6 bases between. The CDR3 has 12 amino acids. Germline V gene sequence: CDR1 SGHTA, CDR2 FQGNSA. This CDR3 reads CASSWGDSPLHF. Here the CDR3 DNA reads TGTGCCAGCAGCTGGGGGGATTCACCCCTCCACTTT.

The rearrangement links TRBV28 to TRBJ1-6, with 9 bases lining up with TRBD1. J was trimmed by 7 bases and V by 4 bases; bases with no gene match: 2. The CDR3 spans 14 residues. Germline CDR1 MDHEN, CDR2 SYDVKM. This CDR3 is CASSSGQGNSPLHF. The DNA for the CDR3 is TGTGCCAGCAGTTCCGGACAGGGGAATTCACCCCTCCACTTT.

This clone appeared once. This rearrangement joins TRBV6-6 to TRBJ2-3, with 8 positions matching TRBD1. Germline CDR1 is MNHNY and CDR2 is SVGAGI (reference sequence). The CDR3 runs to 15 residues. V lost 5 bases, J lost 4 bases, and 8 bases stayed unmatched. This CDR3 is CASSRPGQGPDTQYF. The CDR3 DNA follows: TGTGCCAGCAGTCGCCCCGGACAGGGCCCAGATACGCAGTATTTT.

This sequence joins TRBV7-6 and TRBJ2-1, with D perhaps matching TRBD2 (7 bases). Deletions cut 2 bases from V and 6 bases from J, with 23 bases between. CDR1 and CDR2 from the germline V gene are SGHVS and FNYEAQ. There are 18 residues in the CDR3. The CDR3 region has the DNA TGTGCCAGCAGCTTATGGGGAGTTAGAGGGGGGGATCTCAATGAGCAGTTCTTC. The encoded protein is CASSLWGVRGGDLNEQFF.

The chain carries TRBV6-2 or TRBV6-3 and TRBJ2-1, with a weak D call TRBD2 (6 bases). Trimming took 2 bases from V and 5 from J, leaving 13 bases between them. The CDR3 spans 15 residues. CDR1 MNHEY and CDR2 SVGEGT come from the germline V gene. The CDR3 sequence: CASSYRTGVNNEQFF. As DNA, the CDR3 is TGTGCCAGCAGTTACCGAACGGGAGTCAACAATGAGCAGTTCTTC.

J is TRBJ2-3 and V is TRBV3-1 (or the pseudogene TRBV3-2); 12 bases line up with TRBD2. With V trimmed by 4 bases and J by 7 bases, 12 bases remained unmatched. Germline V gene sequence: CDR1 LGHDT, CDR2 YNNKEL (reference sequence). This CDR3 spans 17 amino acids. The CDR3 DNA is TGTGCCAGCAGCCCCAGAGGGCTAGCGGGGGGGCCTAATACGCAGTATTTT. This codes for CASSPRGLAGGPNTQYF.

CDR3 DNA: TGTGCCTGGAGTGCAAGGTCGGGACAGGGGGACGTGACCCAGTACTTC. This sequence encodes CAWSARSGQGDVTQYF. The V and J genes are TRBV30 and TRBJ2-5, with 11 bases fitting TRBD1. Germline-derived CDR1 and CDR2 are GTSNPN and SVGIG (reference sequence). V lost 1 base and J lost 7; bases outside the gene matches: 11. This CDR3 has 16 amino acids.

This chain joins TRBV11-1 and TRBJ2-5; 7 bases line up with TRBD2. The CDR3 extends over 15 amino acids. V shed 5 bases, J shed 2 bases, and the junction held 8 bases outside the gene matches. Germline V gene data show CDR1 as SGHAT and CDR2 as FQDESV (reference sequence). The CDR3 DNA reads TGTGCCAGCAGCAATGACCTAGCGGAGCAAGAGACCCAGTACTTC. Translated: CASSNDLAEQETQYF.

This chain uses TRBV12-5 with TRBJ2-1, with D perhaps TRBD2 (6 bases). Germline V lookup: CDR1 LGHNT, CDR2 FRNRAP. The V end was cut by 6 bases, the J end by 8 bases, with 8 bases between. The CDR3 runs to 11 residues. The DNA for the CDR3 is TGTGCTAGTGGGCAGCGGGATGAGCAGTTCTTC. The encoded protein is CASGQRDEQFF.

Points on this clone: Other DNA sequences from this sample encode an identical CDR3 as well. This chain connects TRBV6-5 to TRBJ2-3, with 9 bases that match TRBD2. The germline V gene has CDR1 MNHEY and CDR2 SVGAGI. The CDR3 has 16 amino acids. After removal of 2 bases from V and 6 bases from J, the junction contained 9 bases not matched to a gene. Here the CDR3 DNA reads TGTGCCAGCAGTTACGGGCGCGGGGGGGGGCCGGATACGCAGTATTTT. Its protein is CASSYGRGGGPDTQYF.

This chain connects TRBV12-3 or TRBV12-4 to TRBJ1-2; the D gene is possibly TRBD1 (6 bases). This CDR3 has 13 amino acids. Trimming shortened V by 5 bases and J by 9 bases, and 16 bases separated the two germline ends. The CDR3 DNA reads TGTGCCAGCAGTCCGCAGGGGCGAAGTAGCTACACCTTC. This encodes CASSPQGRSSYTF.

The chain recombines TRBV19 with TRBJ2-7, with 9 bases lining up with TRBD2. V trimming: 4 bases; J trimming: 2 bases; junction bases outside the gene matches: 0. In germline, CDR1 is LNHDA, CDR2 SQIVND (reference sequence). The CDR3 is made up of 13 amino acids. DNA of the CDR3: TGTGCCAGTAGTACTAGCGGGGCCTACGAGCAGTACTTC. This sequence encodes CASSTSGAYEQYF.

The rearrangement joins TRBV11-2 to TRBJ2-5; tentatively, D is TRBD1 (6 bases). The CDR3 runs 15 residues. Germline assignment: CDR1 SGHAT and CDR2 FQNNGV. V gave up 3 bases and J gave up 5 bases, with 16 bases separating them. The CDR3 loop is CASSLNQGRGETQYF. CDR3 coding DNA: TGTGCCAGCAGCTTGAATCAGGGTAGGGGGGAGACCCAGTACTTC.

This clone was counted a few times. V and J are TRBV11-2 and TRBJ1-5; 7 bases agree with TRBD1. The CDR3 sequence is 15 residues long. The germline V gene has CDR1 SGHAT and CDR2 FQNNGV. With V trimmed by 5 bases and J by 2 bases, 6 bases remained unmatched. CDR3 sequence reads: CASSPQGFGNQPQHF. The CDR3 coding sequence is TGTGCCAGCAGCCCACAGGGGTTTGGCAATCAGCCCCAGCATTTT.

The CDR3 loop reads CSVGDRGLKYNEQFF. CDR3 nucleotides: TGCAGCGTTGGAGACAGGGGGCTCAAGTACAATGAGCAGTTCTTC. The rearrangement joins TRBV29-1 to TRBJ2-1; 10 bases are shared with TRBD1. The germline V gene encodes CDR1 SQVTM and CDR2 ANQGSEA. Trimming cost V 4 bases and J 4 bases; bases outside gene matches: 7. The CDR3 has 15 amino acids.

The CDR3 loop is CAWSGAANQPQHF. CDR3 DNA sequence: TGTGCCTGGAGTGGGGCAGCTAATCAGCCCCAGCATTTT. This chain uses TRBV30 with TRBJ1-5; D is ambiguous. Trimming pared 1 base from V and 4 bases from J, leaving 8 bases between. Germline assignment: CDR1 GTSNPN and CDR2 SVGIG (reference sequence). The CDR3 contains 13 residues. Complete variable domain (other parts from reference TRBV30 and TRBJ1-5): SQTIHQWPATLVQPVGSPLSLECTVEGTSNPNLYWYRQAAGRGLQLLFYSVGIGQISSEVPQNLSASRPQDRQFILSSKKLLLSDSGFYLCAWSGAANQPQHFGDGTRLSIL.